The rows below give T cell receptor beta chains drawn from one sample of a study of blood T cell repertoires in COVID-19. Data came from immunoSEQ multiplex PCR; TCRdb stores just in-frame clones and leaves some out. The sample holds tens of thousands of clones; 90% are singletons and the top ten take about 4%. Material: peripheral blood. Receptor source: a man in his fifties or sixties with acute or convalescent COVID-19. CDR3s include the opening cysteine and the closing phenylalanine or tryptophan. Each record gives: clone size, J gene, V gene, D gene, CDR3 DNA, CDR3 protein. The D gene is left open where the match is weak. The size of a clone is reported for some rows only, either as once, few or many, or as a class for expanded clones.

>NA|TRBJ2-3|TRBV3-1/TRBV3-2|TRBD2
TGTGCCAGCAGCCATAAGAGGACTAGCGGGTTCACAGATACGCAGTATTTT
CASSHKRTSGFTDTQYF
>NA|TRBJ2-5|TRBV4-1|NA
TGCGCCAGCAGCCAGAAGGGGGTTTCAGAGACCCAGTACTTC
CASSQKGVSETQYF
>NA|TRBJ1-1|TRBV12-5|NA
TGTGCTAGTGGGGCGACTACTGAAGCTTTCTTT
CASGATTEAFF
>NA|TRBJ2-7|TRBV27|TRBD2
TGTGCCAGCAGTGACGCGGGACTAGCCAGCTCCTACGAGCAGTACTTC
CASSDAGLASSYEQYF
>NA|TRBJ2-1|TRBV11-3|TRBD2
TGTGCCAGCAGCTTCGCGGGAGGGGACGAAAATGAGCAGTTCTTC
CASSFAGGDENEQFF
>once|TRBJ1-1|TRBV7-2|TRBD1
TGTGCCAGCAGCCCTCGACAGGGCTTGAACACTGAAGCTTTCTTT
CASSPRQGLNTEAFF
>NA|TRBJ1-1|TRBV3-1/TRBV3-2|TRBD1
TGTGCCAGCAGCCGGAAGCAGGGGGCCACTGAAGCTTTCTTT
CASSRKQGATEAFF
>once|TRBJ2-3|TRBV4-3|TRBD2
TGCGCCAGCAGCCCAGGAAAGATCCTAGCGGGAGTCACAGATACGCAGTATTTT
CASSPGKILAGVTDTQYF
>NA|TRBJ2-1|TRBV24-1|TRBD1
TGTGCCACCACCTCGGGACAGAACTACAATGAGCAGTTCTTC
CATTSGQNYNEQFF
>NA|TRBJ1-1|TRBV7-8|NA
TGTGCCAGCAGCCCCCAGGGAACTGAAGCTTTCTTT
CASSPQGTEAFF
>NA|TRBJ2-7|TRBV5-4|NA
TGTGCCAGCAGCTACGACAGGCCCCACTACGAGCAGTACTTC
CASSYDRPHYEQYF
>NA|TRBJ1-1|TRBV12-5|TRBD1
TGTGCTAGTGGTTTCCTACCCCAAATCCTCGACAGGGTCGGCACTGAAGCTTTCTTT
CASGFLPQILDRVGTEAFF
>NA|TRBJ1-5|TRBV19|NA
TGTGCCAGTAGTAGGACAGTTAATCAGCCCCAGCATTTT
CASSRTVNQPQHF
>few|TRBJ2-3|TRBV5-1|NA
TGCGCCAGCAGCTCCGGGACACAGAGCACAGATACGCAGTATTTT
CASSSGTQSTDTQYF
>NA|TRBJ2-5|TRBV19|TRBD2
TGTGCCAGTAGTATAGGGGGGGGGCAAGAGACCCAGTACTTC
CASSIGGGQETQYF
>NA|TRBJ2-2|TRBV2|TRBD1
TGTGCCAGCGCTGGGTCACAGGGGATCACCGGGGAGCTGTTTTTT
CASAGSQGITGELFF
>once|TRBJ2-3|TRBV27|TRBD2
TGTGCCAGCAGTCCGGGACTAGCGGGAGGGGGGGATACGCAGTATTTT
CASSPGLAGGGDTQYF
>NA|TRBJ2-1|TRBV2|NA
TGTGCCAGCAGCCCCCGACTGAGCTCCTACAATGAGCAGTTCTTC
CASSPRLSSYNEQFF
>few|TRBJ1-2|TRBV24-1|TRBD1
TGTGCCACCAGTGATACGGGACAGGGGTATGGCTACACCTTC
CATSDTGQGYGYTF
>NA|TRBJ1-2|TRBV19|NA
TGTGCCAGTAGTATAGACGGCAGGGGATGGGGCTACACCTTC
CASSIDGRGWGYTF
>NA|TRBJ2-1|TRBV7-9|TRBD2
TGTGCCAGCAGCCAAAGCGGAAGCGGGAAGAAGGGTGAGCAGTTCTTC
CASSQSGSGKKGEQFF
>NA|TRBJ1-5|TRBV6-2/TRBV6-3|NA
TGTGCCAGCAGTTCCGGGACATATAGGACTCAGCCCCAGCATTTT
CASSSGTYRTQPQHF
>NA|TRBJ1-1|TRBV19|NA
TGTGCCAGTAGGGGCGGGGGGTCGGCGAACACTGAAGCTTTCTTT
CASRGGGSANTEAFF
>NA|TRBJ2-7|TRBV11-3|TRBD2
TGTGCCAGCAGCTTAGTAGCGGGAGGGTACGAGCAGTACTTC
CASSLVAGGYEQYF
>once|TRBJ1-6|TRBV6-5|TRBD1
TGTGCCAGCCGGGACAGTAATAATTCACCCCTCCACTTT
CASRDSNNSPLHF
>few|TRBJ2-5|TRBV6-2/TRBV6-3|NA
TGTGCCAGCAGTTACTCTCACGATATGACAAACCAAGAGACCCAGTACTTC
CASSYSHDMTNQETQYF
>once|TRBJ1-5|TRBV2|NA
TGTGCCAGCAGTGGTGGGGGGAGCAATCAGCCCCAGCATTTT
CASSGGGSNQPQHF
>few|TRBJ1-5|TRBV2|TRBD1
TGTGCCAGCAGCGAGGACAGGGTGAGCAATCAGCCCCAGCATTTT
CASSEDRVSNQPQHF
>once|TRBJ1-1|TRBV6-1|NA
TGTGCCAGCAGTGACAGGAACACTGAAGCTTTCTTT
CASSDRNTEAFF
>NA|TRBJ2-2|TRBV27|TRBD2
TGTGCCAGCACCTCGGGTCAGAGACTAGCGCCGAACACCGGGGAGCTGTTTTTT
CASTSGQRLAPNTGELFF
>NA|TRBJ1-4|TRBV7-6|NA
TGTGCCAGCAGCGTCAGGCCGGGGAATGAAAAACTGTTTTTT
CASSVRPGNEKLFF